This T cell receptor (beta chain) was profiled in a study of T cells expressing NK-cell markers. At the level of the study: Repertoires of TCR beta were obtained from T cells sorted as CD3+CD56+NKG2C+, CD3+CD56+NKG2C- and CD3+CD56-NKG2C+. Most of the eight sequenced donors tested HCMV-seropositive; one tested seronegative.

TCRdb reworked the 5' RACE reads into one entry per CDR3 protein, no DNA. The sample has about 390,000 distinct CDR3 sequences, and its top ten clones hold around a tenth. Remarks on this clonotype: Its antigen remains unidentified.

The study, taken as a whole, reports: The same clonotypes also predominated in the CD3+CD56-NKG2C+ fraction of a handful of donors. Certain NKG2C+ T cell clones were expanded, and their HCMV specificity remained unclear.

Sequenced material: blood T cells: a sorted CD56 or NKG2C T cell subset, CD4+ or CD8+ T cells, or bulk PBMC T cells (not recorded which). The clonotype comes from a woman in her forties or fifties in good health.

The CDR3 loop reads CASSQMQGLEAFF. The rearrangement joins TRBV3-1 to TRBJ1-1; without DNA, the TCRdb call of TRBD1 cannot be checked. CDR3 size: 13 residues. Germline CDR1 LGHDT, CDR2 YNNKEL (reference sequence).